This T cell receptor beta chain was sequenced for a study of T cell responses to AZD1222 COVID-19 vaccine. Findings of the study overall: Nearly half of unique spike-specific TCRs reportedly avoided B.1.351 and B.1.1.7 mutated regions. CD4 TCRs associated with vaccination spanned spike, dominating at 160-218 and 743-854. Only a handful of AZD1222 recipients tested seropositive at baseline.

The data were produced by immunoSEQ multiplex PCR, yet TCRdb's version contains in-frame clones alone and is incomplete. The table records 120,000 or so clones, about 90% of them present only once. About this clone: Antigen: not known.

This specimen was peripheral blood, taken on day 0 of AZD1222 vaccination. This clonotype originated in an adult in good health.

CDR3: CASGRGRNTEAFF. CDR3 DNA: TGTGCTAGTGGCCGGGGACGTAACACTGAAGCTTTCTTT. This rearrangement joins TRBV12-5 to TRBJ1-1; tentative D call: TRBD1 (5 bases). V lost 6 bases, J lost 2 bases, and 10 bases lay in between. The CDR3 runs 13 residues. Looked up from germline, CDR1 is LGHNT and CDR2 is FRNRAP.